The T cell receptor (beta chain) described here comes from a study of neurological immune-mediated disorders. The cDNA was synthesized by 5'RACE incorporating 10-nucleotide random UMIs. TCRdb called the 5' RACE reads again in MiXCR, with one record for every CDR3 protein. The table records 30,000 to 45,000 distinct CDR3 sequences, 11% of them present only once. This CDR3 has 14 amino acids. Germline CDR1 and CDR2: SGHTA and FQGNSA. Trimming cost V 5 bases and J 3 bases, with 14 bases left between them. The receptor was isolated from a woman in her thirties with HTLV-1-associated myelopathy (HAM/TSP). What was sequenced was CD4+ T cells from blood. The gene calls are TRBV7-2 and TRBJ2-7; tentative D call: TRBD1 (6 bases). This CDR3 is CASSIRDNFYEQYF. As DNA, the CDR3 is TGTGCCAGCAGCATACGGGACAACTTCTACGAGCAGTACTTC.